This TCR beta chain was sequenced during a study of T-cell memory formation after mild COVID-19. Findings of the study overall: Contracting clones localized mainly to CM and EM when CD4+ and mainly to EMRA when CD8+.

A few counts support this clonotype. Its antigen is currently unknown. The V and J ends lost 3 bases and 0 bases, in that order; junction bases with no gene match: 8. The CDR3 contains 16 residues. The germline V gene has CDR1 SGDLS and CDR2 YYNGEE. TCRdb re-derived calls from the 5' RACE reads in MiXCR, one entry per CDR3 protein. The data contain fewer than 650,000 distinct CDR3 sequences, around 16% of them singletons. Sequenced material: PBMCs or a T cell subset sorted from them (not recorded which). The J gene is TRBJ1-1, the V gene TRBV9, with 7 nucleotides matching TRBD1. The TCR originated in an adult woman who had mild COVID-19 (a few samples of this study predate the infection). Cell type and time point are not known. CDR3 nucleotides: TGTGCCAGCAGCGCCGGATTGGGACAGATGAACACTGAAGCTTTCTTT. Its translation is CASSAGLGQMNTEAFF.